In its sample, the clone carrying this T cell receptor beta chain was seen a few times. Its antigen is not identified. TCRdb reanalysed the 5' RACE reads using MiXCR and keeps one entry per CDR3 protein. Of 350,000 to 500,000 distinct CDR3 sequences in the sample, 18% were seen once. The sample belongs to a study of T-cell memory formation after mild COVID-19. Study-wide background: Clustering of TCRs was largely donor specific. Overall study results and limits: Mostly located in CM and EM were contracting CD4+ clones, with contracting CD8+ clones located in EMRA. A balance of CD4 and CD8 characterized clones contracting day 15 to 85, whereas later expanders leaned CD4+.

Germline V gene data show CDR1 as MNHEY and CDR2 as SVGAGI. Trimming took 6 bases from V and 5 from J; bases not matched to a gene: 7. This CDR3 contains 15 residues. This clonotype was obtained from a man between 18 and 35 years old who had mild COVID-19 (a few samples of this study predate the infection). Cell type and time point are not known. The sequencing sample was made of PBMCs or a T cell subset sorted from them (not recorded which). The chain is built from TRBV6-5 and TRBJ2-2, with 9 bases matching TRBD1. The CDR3 nucleotides read TGTGCCAGCAGAGGACAGGGGATGATAACCGGGGAGCTGTTTTTT. Translated, it gives CASRGQGMITGELFF.